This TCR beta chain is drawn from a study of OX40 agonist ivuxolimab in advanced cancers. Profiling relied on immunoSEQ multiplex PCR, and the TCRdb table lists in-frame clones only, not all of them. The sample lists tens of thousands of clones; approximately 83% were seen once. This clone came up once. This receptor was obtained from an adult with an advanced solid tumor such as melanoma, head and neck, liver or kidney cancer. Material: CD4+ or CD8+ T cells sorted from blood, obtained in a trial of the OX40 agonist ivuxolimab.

The CDR3 reads CASSADKLNTGELFF. The CDR3 DNA is TGTGCCAGCTCAGCAGACAAACTAAACACCGGGGAGCTGTTTTTT. The V call is TRBV18, the J call TRBJ2-2; no clear D. V was cut by 5 bases and J by 2 bases, with 12 bases left in between. The CDR3 has 15 amino acids. Germline-derived CDR1 and CDR2 are KGHSH and LQKENI.